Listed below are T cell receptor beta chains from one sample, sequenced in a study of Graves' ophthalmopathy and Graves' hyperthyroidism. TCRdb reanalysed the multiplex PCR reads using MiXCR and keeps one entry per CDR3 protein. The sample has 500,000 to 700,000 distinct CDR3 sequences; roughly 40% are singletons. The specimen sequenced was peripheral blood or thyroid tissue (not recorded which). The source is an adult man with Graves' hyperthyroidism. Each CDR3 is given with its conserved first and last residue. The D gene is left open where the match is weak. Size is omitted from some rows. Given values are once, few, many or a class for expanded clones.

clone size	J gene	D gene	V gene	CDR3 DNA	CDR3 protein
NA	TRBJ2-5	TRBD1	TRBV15	TGTGCCACCAGCAGAGATATCGGGACAGGAGAGACCCAGTACTTC	CATSRDIGTGETQYF
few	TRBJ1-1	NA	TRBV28	TGTGCCAGCAGTAGGGGTTGGGCTGAAGCTTTCTTT	CASSRGWAEAFF
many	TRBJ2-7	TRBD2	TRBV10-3	TGTGCCATCAGTGAGCCCCAGACTAGCGGGCTCTCCTACGAGCAGTACTTC	CAISEPQTSGLSYEQYF
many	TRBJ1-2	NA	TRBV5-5	TGTGCCAGCAGCCCCGGATCCGGACCGGGCTATGGCTACACCTTC	CASSPGSGPGYGYTF
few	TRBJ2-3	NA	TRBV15	TGTGCCACCAGCAGGCACAGGGAGGGTACGCAGTATTTT	CATSRHREGTQYF
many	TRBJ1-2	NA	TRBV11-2	TGTGCCAGCAGCTTAAAAAGTACAGGGACCTTC	CASSLKSTGTF
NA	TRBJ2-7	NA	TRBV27	TGTGCCAGCAGTTTAAGTTGGAGCGAGACCTACGAGCAGTACTTC	CASSLSWSETYEQYF
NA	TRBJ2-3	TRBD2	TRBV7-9	TGTGCCAGCAGCCAGGGACTAGCGGCCAGCACAGATACGCAGTATTTT	CASSQGLAASTDTQYF
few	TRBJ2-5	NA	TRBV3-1	TGTGCCAGCATCCCGGGACGCAACCAAGAGACCCAGTACTTC	CASIPGRNQETQYF
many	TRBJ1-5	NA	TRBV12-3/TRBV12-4	TGTGCCAGCAGTTTTACAGGGTCCAATCAGCCCCAGCATTTT	CASSFTGSNQPQHF
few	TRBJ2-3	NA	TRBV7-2	TGTGCCAGCAGCTTAGAAGGCTACGGCGCAGATACGCAGTATTTT	CASSLEGYGADTQYF
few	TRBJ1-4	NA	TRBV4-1	TGCGCCAGCAGCCAAGCAGCAGCTAATGAAAAACTGTTTTTT	CASSQAAANEKLFF
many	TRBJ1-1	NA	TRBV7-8	TGTGCCAGCAGCCTCGGGCCCGTCACTGAAGCTTTCTTT	CASSLGPVTEAFF
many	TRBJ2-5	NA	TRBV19	TGTGCCAGTAGTATAGGATTGGGCCAACAAGAGACCCAGTACTTC	CASSIGLGQQETQYF
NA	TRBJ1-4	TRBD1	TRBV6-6	TGTGCCAGCAGTTTCCGGACAGGGGCAAATGAAAAACTGTTTTTT	CASSFRTGANEKLFF
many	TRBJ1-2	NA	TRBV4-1	TGCGCCAGCAGCCAAGGAGGCAACTATGGCTACACCTTC	CASSQGGNYGYTF
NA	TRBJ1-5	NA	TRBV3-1	TGTGCCAGCAGCCAAGGGGTCACAGCGAGTCAGCCCCAGCATTTT	CASSQGVTASQPQHF
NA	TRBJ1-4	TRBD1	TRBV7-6	TGTGCCAGCAGTTTATACAGGGGCGCGAAGGAAAAACTGTTTTTT	CASSLYRGAKEKLFF